This is a list of T cell receptor beta chains from one sample in a study of blood T cells in healthy people across ages. TCRdb used MiXCR to reprocess the 5' RACE reads, holding one entry per CDR3 protein. The sample has roughly 2 million distinct CDR3 sequences; 49% are singletons. The sequencing sample was made of blood. These receptors all come from a woman aged 40 to 50 in good health. The CDR3 runs from the conserved cysteine through the conserved F or W. Fields, in order: clone size, D gene, J gene, V gene, CDR3 protein, CDR3 DNA. D genes are given only for firm matches. Expanded clones are given a class, and other clones once, few, many or no size at all.

size: -; D: TRBD2; J: TRBJ2-3; V: TRBV10-1; CDR3: CASSPLGIAGGTSDTQYF; DNA: TGCGCCAGCAGTCCCTTAGGGATAGCGGGGGGCACGTCAGATACGCAGTATTTT
size: few; D: -; J: TRBJ2-5; V: TRBV5-6; CDR3: CASSLSLRLGETQYF; DNA: TGTGCCAGCAGCTTGAGCCTACGCCTGGGGGAGACCCAGTACTTC
size: few; D: -; J: TRBJ2-5; V: TRBV7-9; CDR3: CASSHPTGKYQETQYF; DNA: TGTGCCAGCAGCCATCCAACCGGGAAGTACCAAGAGACCCAGTACTTC
size: -; D: -; J: TRBJ1-2; V: TRBV9; CDR3: CASSGRTEPYGYTF; DNA: TGTGCCAGCAGCGGGCGGACGGAGCCCTATGGCTACACCTTC
size: -; D: -; J: TRBJ2-1; V: TRBV6-6; CDR3: CATGAYNEQFF; DNA: TGTGCCACCGGGGCGTACAATGAGCAGTTCTTC
size: -; D: -; J: TRBJ1-5; V: TRBV7-2; CDR3: CASSLLGQGYQPQHF; DNA: TGTGCCAGCAGCTTATTGGGCCAGGGATATCAGCCCCAGCATTTT
size: many; D: -; J: TRBJ2-3; V: TRBV6-2/TRBV6-3; CDR3: CASSYTTDTQYF; DNA: TGTGCCAGCAGTTACACGACAGATACGCAGTATTTT
size: few; D: TRBD1; J: TRBJ2-7; V: TRBV29-1; CDR3: CSGVDRGLVHEQYF; DNA: TGCAGCGGGGTGGACAGGGGGTTAGTCCACGAGCAGTACTTC
size: -; D: TRBD1; J: TRBJ1-2; V: TRBV7-2; CDR3: CASSLALRDRGPGYTF; DNA: TGTGCCAGCAGCTTAGCGCTCAGGGACAGGGGGCCTGGCTACACCTTC
size: -; D: -; J: TRBJ2-6; V: TRBV27; CDR3: CAGSLTGSGANVLTF; DNA: TGTGCCGGCAGTTTAACAGGGTCTGGGGCCAACGTCCTGACTTTC
size: few; D: TRBD2; J: TRBJ2-3; V: TRBV5-1; CDR3: CASLSGGAPDTQYF; DNA: TGCGCCAGCCTATCGGGGGGGGCCCCAGATACGCAGTATTTT
size: once; D: TRBD1; J: TRBJ1-2; V: TRBV6-2/TRBV6-3; CDR3: CASSFEQGANYGYTF; DNA: TGTGCCAGCAGTTTTGAGCAGGGGGCGAACTATGGCTACACCTTC
size: -; D: TRBD1; J: TRBJ2-3; V: TRBV5-6; CDR3: CASSLITGVSTDTQYF; DNA: TGTGCCAGCAGCTTGATAACAGGGGTTAGCACAGATACGCAGTATTTT
size: few; D: -; J: TRBJ2-5; V: TRBV27; CDR3: CASGDAGQETQYF; DNA: TGTGCCTCAGGAGACGCCGGCCAAGAGACCCAGTACTTC
size: few; D: TRBD1; J: TRBJ2-7; V: TRBV5-7; CDR3: CASSSPYWDREKPSSYEQYF; DNA: TGTGCCAGCAGCTCGCCCTACTGGGACAGGGAAAAACCGAGCTCCTACGAGCAGTACTTC
size: few; D: -; J: TRBJ2-1; V: TRBV29-1; CDR3: CSVEELGTPGENEQFF; DNA: TGCAGCGTTGAAGAACTTGGGACACCAGGTGAGAATGAGCAGTTCTTC
size: few; D: TRBD1; J: TRBJ2-7; V: TRBV27; CDR3: CASSLSPGQNYEQYF; DNA: TGTGCCAGCAGTCTATCTCCGGGACAGAACTACGAGCAGTACTTC
size: -; D: TRBD2; J: TRBJ2-1; V: TRBV9; CDR3: CASSVRTSGSYNEQFF; DNA: TGTGCCAGCAGCGTAAGGACTAGCGGCTCCTACAATGAGCAGTTCTTC
size: few; D: -; J: TRBJ2-1; V: TRBV6-6; CDR3: CASRLRDEQFF; DNA: TGTGCCAGCAGATTAAGGGACGAGCAGTTCTTC
size: few; D: -; J: TRBJ2-5; V: TRBV9; CDR3: CASSVTGYETQYF; DNA: TGTGCCAGCAGCGTTACAGGGTACGAGACCCAGTACTTC